Sequencing of this TCR beta chain was carried out in a study of blood T cell repertoires in COVID-19. Study background: Sources were T cells, B-cell-depleted T cells, or PBMCs; the material itself was cDNA or gDNA.

Some clones are missing from TCRdb's copy, which holds only in-frame ones; the method was immunoSEQ multiplex PCR. Of 110,000 or so clones detected, over 70% appear once; the ten largest clones hold 1.5% to 1.7%. The ends lost 4 bases at V and 4 bases at J; junction bases unmatched: 10. The CDR3 runs 15 residues. CDR1 is SGHRS and CDR2 is YFSETQ in the germline V gene. The chain combines TRBV5-1 with TRBJ2-5; 7 positions match TRBD1. Specimen: peripheral blood. This TCR came from a man aged 50 or older with acute or convalescent COVID-19. The CDR3 loop reads CASSVITGVGETQYF. Written as DNA, the CDR3 is TGCGCCAGCAGCGTAATTACAGGGGTCGGAGAGACCCAGTACTTC.